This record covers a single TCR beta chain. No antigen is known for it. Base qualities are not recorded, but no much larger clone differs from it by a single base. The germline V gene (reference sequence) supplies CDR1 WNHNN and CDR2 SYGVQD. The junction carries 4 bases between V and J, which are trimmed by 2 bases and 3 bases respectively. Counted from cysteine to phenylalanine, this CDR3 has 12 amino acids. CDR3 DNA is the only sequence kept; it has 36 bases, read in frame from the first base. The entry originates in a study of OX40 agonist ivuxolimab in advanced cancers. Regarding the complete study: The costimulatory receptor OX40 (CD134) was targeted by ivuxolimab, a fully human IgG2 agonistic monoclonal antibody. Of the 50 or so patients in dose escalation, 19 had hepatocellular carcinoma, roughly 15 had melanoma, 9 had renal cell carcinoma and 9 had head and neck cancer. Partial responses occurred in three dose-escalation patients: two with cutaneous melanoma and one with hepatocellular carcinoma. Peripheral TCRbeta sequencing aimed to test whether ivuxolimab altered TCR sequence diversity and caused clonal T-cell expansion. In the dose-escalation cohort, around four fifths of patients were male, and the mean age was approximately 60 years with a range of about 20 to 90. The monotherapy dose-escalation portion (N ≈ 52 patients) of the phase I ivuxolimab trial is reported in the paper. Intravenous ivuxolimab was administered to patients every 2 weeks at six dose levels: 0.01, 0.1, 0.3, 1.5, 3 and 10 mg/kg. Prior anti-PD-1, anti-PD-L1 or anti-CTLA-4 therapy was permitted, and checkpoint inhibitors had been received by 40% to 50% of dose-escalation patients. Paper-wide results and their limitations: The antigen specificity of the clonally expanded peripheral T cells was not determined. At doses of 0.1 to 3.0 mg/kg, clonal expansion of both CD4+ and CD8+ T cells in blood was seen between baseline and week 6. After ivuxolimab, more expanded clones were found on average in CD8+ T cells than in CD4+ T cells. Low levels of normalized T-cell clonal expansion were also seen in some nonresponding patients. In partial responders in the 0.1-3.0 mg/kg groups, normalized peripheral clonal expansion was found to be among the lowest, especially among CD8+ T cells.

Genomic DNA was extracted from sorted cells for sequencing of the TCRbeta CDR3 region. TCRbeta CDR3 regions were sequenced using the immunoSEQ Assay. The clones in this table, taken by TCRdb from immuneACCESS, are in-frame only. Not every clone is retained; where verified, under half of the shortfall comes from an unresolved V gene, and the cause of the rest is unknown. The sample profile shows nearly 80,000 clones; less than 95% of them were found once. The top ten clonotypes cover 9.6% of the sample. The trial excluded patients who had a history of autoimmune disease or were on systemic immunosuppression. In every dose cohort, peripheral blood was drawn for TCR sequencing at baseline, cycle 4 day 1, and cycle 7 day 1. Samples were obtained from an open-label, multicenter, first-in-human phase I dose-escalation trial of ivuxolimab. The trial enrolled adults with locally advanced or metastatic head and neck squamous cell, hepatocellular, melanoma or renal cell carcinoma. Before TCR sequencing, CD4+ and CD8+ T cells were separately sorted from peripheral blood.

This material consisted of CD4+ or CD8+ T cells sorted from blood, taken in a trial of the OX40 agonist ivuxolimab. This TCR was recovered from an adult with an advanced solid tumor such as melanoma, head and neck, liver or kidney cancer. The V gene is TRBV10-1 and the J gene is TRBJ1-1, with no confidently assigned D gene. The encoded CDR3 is CASSEGYTEAFF. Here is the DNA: TGCGCCAGCAGTGAGGGTTACACTGAAGCTTTCTTT.